This T cell receptor beta chain emerged from a study of radiation and T cells in renal cell carcinoma. In its sample, this clone was seen many times. Its antigen is currently unknown. Time point noted: blood 2 weeks post-SBRT. Documented treatment: 15 Gy SBRT to primary tumor, nephrectomy 4 weeks later. Radiation-treated patients gave blood at baseline, week 2 and week 4. The method was immunoSEQ multiplex PCR; TCRdb's version includes in-frame clones alone and lacks a portion of them. This table holds about 49,000 clones, 80% found once. The germline V gene encodes CDR1 GTSNPN and CDR2 SVGIG (reference sequence). The V end lost 4 bases, the J end lost 0 bases, and 7 bases lay between the germline ends. This CDR3 comprises 13 residues. Findings and limits, study-wide: Top tumor clonotypes rose in blood 2 weeks post-radiation, then contracted.

The TCR originated in a woman in her 70s with renal cell carcinoma. The genes are TRBV30 and TRBJ1-5, with D unresolved. The input for sequencing was blood, taken from a patient whose treatment included radiotherapy and nephrectomy. CDR3 sequence (DNA): TGTGCCTGGACAGAGCATAGCAATCAGCCCCAGCATTTT. Protein: CAWTEHSNQPQHF. Variable domain in full (rest from reference TRBV30 and TRBJ1-5): SQTIHQWPATLVQPVGSPLSLECTVEGTSNPNLYWYRQAAGRGLQLLFYSVGIGQISSEVPQNLSASRPQDRQFILSSKKLLLSDSGFYLCAWTEHSNQPQHFGDGTRLSIL.